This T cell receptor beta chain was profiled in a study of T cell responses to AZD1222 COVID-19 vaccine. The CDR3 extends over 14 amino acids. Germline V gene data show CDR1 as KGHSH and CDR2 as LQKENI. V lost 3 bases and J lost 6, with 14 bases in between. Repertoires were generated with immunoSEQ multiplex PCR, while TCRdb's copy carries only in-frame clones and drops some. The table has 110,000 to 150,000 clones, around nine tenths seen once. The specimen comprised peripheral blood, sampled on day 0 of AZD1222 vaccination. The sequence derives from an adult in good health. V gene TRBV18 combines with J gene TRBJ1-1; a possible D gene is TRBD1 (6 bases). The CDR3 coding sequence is TGTGCCAGCTCACCGGAGGGGGGTCTGGCTGAAGCTTTCTTT. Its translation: CASSPEGGLAEAFF.